This T cell receptor (beta chain) originates from a study of cytomegalovirus exposure and HLA in healthy donors. Study information: Early released data comprised about 85 million unique TCRs from HLA-typed donors.

As to this clone: Antigen unknown.

J lost 0 bases, V lost 6 bases, and 13 bases had no gene match. This CDR3 is 18 amino acids long. The V gene's germline CDR1 is MNHGY and CDR2 SAAAGT. The study's findings and limits: Researchers reported in a later analysis that common viral pathogens appeared linked to several top clusters. The authors enumerated around 150 TCR beta chains as linked to cytomegalovirus.

In the PCR, 60 Vbeta and 13 Jbeta primers were used. Profiled with immunoSEQ multiplex PCR; TCRdb holds only in-frame clones, not every one. Among about 43,000 clones listed, roughly 60% were seen once. The chain employs TRBV6-8 and TRBJ2-1, with TRBD2 identical over 8 bases. This TCR was recovered from a man in his fifties or sixties in good health and CMV-seropositive. Sequencing was done on a sample of PBMCs. The CDR3 spells CASSPLGGRTFSYNEQFF. As DNA, the CDR3 is TGTGCCAGCAGCCCTTTGGGCGGGAGGACCTTCTCCTACAATGAGCAGTTCTTC.